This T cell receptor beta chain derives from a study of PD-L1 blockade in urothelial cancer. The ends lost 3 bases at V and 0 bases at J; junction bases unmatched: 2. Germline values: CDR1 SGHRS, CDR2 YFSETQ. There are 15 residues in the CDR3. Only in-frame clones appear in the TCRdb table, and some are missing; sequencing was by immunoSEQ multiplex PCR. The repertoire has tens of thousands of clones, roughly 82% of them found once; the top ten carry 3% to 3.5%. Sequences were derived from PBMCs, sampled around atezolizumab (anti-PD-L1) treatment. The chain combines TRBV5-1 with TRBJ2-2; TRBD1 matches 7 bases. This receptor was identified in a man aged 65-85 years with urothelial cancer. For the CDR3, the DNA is TGCGCCAGCAGCTCGGGACAGCCGAACACCGGGGAGCTGTTTTTT. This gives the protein CASSSGQPNTGELFF.